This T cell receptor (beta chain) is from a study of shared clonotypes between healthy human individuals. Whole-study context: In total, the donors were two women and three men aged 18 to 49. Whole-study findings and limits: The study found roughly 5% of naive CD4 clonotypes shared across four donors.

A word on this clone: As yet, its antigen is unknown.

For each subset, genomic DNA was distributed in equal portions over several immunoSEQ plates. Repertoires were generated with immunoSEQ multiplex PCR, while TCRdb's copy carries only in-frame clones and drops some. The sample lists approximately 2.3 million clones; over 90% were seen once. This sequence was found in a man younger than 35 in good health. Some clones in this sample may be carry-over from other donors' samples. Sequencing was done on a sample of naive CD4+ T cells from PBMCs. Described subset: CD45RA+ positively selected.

The CDR3 DNA follows: TGCAGTGCTAGCACAGGGACCCAGTACTTC. Encoded protein: CSASTGTQYF. The rearrangement uses TRBV20-1 and TRBJ2-5, with D perhaps TRBD1 (5 bases). Trimming left V 3 bases short and J 7 bases short, with 6 bases between. The CDR3 sequence is 10 residues long. Germline V lookup: CDR1 DFQATT, CDR2 SNEGSKA (reference sequence).